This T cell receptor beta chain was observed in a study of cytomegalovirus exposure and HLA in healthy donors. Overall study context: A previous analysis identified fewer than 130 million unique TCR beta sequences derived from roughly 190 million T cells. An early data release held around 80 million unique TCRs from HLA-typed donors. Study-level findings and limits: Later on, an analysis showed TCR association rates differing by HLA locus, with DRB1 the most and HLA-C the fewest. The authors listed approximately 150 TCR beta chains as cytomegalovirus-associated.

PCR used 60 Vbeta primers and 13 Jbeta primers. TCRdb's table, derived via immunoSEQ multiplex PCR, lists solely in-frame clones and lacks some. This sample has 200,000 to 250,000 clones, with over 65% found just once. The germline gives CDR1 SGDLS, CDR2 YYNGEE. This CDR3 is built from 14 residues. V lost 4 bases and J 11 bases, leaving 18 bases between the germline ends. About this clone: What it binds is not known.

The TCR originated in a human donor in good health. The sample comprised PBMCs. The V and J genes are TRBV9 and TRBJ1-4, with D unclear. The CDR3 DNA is TGTGCCAGCAGCTCTTCGGACTTTATGGATAAACTGTTTTTT. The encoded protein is CASSSSDFMDKLFF.